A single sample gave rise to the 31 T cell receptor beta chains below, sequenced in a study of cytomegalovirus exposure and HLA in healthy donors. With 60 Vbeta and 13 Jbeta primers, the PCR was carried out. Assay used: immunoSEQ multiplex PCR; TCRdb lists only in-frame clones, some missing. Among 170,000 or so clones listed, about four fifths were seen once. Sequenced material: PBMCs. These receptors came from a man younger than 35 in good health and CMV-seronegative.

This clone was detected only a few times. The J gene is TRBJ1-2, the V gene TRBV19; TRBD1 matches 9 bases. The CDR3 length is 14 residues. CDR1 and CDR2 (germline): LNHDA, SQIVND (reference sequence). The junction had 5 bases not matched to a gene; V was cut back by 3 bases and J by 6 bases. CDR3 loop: CASSIGDRVHGYTF. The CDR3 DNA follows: TGTGCCAGTAGTATCGGGGACAGGGTCCATGGCTACACCTTC.

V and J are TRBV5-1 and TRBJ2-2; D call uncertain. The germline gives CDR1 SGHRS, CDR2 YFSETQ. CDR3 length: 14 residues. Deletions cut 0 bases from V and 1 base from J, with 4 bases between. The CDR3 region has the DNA TGCGCCAGCAGCTTGGGACAGAACACCGGGGAGCTGTTTTTT. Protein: CASSLGQNTGELFF.

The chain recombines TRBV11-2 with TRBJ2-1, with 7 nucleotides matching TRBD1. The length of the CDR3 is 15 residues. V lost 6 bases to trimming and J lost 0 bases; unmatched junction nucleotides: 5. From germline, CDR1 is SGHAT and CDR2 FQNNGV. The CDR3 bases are TGTGCCAGCAGACCACAGGGGAGCTCCTACAATGAGCAGTTCTTC. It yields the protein CASRPQGSSYNEQFF.

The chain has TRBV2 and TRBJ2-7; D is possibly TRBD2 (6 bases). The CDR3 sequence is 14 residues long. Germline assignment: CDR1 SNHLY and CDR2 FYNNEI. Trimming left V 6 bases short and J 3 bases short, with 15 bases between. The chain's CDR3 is CASRQEGSHYEQYF. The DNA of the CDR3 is TGTGCCAGCAGGCAGGAGGGGTCTCACTACGAGCAGTACTTC.

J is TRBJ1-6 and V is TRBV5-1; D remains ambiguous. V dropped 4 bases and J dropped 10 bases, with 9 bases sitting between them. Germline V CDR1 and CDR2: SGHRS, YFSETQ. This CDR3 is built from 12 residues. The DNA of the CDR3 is TGCGCCAGCAGCCTACCAAAATCACCCCTCCACTTT. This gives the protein CASSLPKSPLHF.

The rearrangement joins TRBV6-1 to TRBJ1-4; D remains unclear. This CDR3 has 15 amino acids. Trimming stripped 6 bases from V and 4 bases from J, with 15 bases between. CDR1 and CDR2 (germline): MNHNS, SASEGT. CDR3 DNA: TGTGCCAGCAGCCGAATAATGGGCTTTAATGAAAAACTGTTTTTT. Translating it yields CASSRIMGFNEKLFF.

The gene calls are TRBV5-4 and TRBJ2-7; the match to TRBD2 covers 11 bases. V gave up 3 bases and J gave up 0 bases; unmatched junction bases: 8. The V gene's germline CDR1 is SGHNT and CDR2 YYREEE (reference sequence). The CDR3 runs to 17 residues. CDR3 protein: CASSWRLTSGDSYEQYF. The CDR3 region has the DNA TGTGCCAGCAGCTGGAGGCTGACTAGCGGGGACTCCTACGAGCAGTACTTC.

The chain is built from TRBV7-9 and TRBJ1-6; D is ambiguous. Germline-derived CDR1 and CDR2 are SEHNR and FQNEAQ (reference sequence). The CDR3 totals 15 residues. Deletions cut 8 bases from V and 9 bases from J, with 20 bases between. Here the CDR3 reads CASHPSTGLSSPLHF. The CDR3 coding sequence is TGTGCCAGCCACCCCTCAACGGGTTTGTCTTCACCCCTCCACTTT.

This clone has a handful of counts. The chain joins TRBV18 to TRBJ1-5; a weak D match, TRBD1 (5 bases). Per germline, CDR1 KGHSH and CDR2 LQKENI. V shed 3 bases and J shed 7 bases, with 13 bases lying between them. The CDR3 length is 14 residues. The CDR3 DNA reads TGTGCCAGCTCACCTTCGGGGGGTCGGCAGCCCCAGCATTTT. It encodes CASSPSGGRQPQHF. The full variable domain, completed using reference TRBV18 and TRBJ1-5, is NAGVMQNPRHLVRRRGQEARLRCSPMKGHSHVYWYRQLPEEGLKFMVYLQKENIIDESGMPKERFSAEFPKEGPSILRIQQVVRGDSAAYFCASSPSGGRQPQHFGDGTRLSIL.

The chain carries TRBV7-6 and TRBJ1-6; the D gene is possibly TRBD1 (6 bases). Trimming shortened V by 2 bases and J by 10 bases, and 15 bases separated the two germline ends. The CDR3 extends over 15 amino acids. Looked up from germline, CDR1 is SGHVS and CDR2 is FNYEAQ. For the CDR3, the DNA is TGTGCCAGCAGCTTAAGGGCACCAGGGGTCTCACCCCTCCACTTT. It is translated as CASSLRAPGVSPLHF.

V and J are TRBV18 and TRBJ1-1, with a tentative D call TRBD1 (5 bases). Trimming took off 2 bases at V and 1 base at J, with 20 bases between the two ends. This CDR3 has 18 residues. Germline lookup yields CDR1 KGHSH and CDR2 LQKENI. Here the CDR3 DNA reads TGTGCCAGCTCACCAATGGCGGGACGCGGTTCCACGAACACTGAAGCTTTCTTT. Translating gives CASSPMAGRGSTNTEAFF.

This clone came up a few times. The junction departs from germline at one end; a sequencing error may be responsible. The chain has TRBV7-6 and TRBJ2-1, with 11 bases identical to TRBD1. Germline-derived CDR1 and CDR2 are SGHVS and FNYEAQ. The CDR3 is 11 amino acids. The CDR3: CASSRDRGELF. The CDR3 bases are TGTGCCAGCAGCCGGGACAGGGGGGAGCTCTTC.

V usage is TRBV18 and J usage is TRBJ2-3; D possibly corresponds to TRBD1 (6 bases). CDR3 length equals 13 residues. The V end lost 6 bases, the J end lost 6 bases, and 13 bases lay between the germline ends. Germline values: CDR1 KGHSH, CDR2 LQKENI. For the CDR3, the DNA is TGTGCCAGCTCGGCAGGGGAAGGGGATACGCAGTATTTT. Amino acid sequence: CASSAGEGDTQYF.

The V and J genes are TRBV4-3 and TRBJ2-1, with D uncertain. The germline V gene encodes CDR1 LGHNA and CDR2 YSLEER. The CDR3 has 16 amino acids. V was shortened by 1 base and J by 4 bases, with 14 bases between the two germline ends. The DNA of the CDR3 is TGCGCCAGCAGCCAAGGGTTCGTAGCCGGTTACAATGAGCAGTTCTTC. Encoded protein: CASSQGFVAGYNEQFF.

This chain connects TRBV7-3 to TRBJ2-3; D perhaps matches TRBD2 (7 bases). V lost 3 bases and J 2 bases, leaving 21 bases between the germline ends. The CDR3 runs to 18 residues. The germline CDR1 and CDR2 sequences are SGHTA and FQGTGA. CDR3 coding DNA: TGTGCCAGCAGCTTTACTAACCAACCGGGGGGCCACACAGATACGCAGTATTTT. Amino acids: CASSFTNQPGGHTDTQYF. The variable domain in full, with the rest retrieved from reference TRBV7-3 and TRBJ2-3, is GAGVSQTPSNKVTEKGKYVELRCDPISGHTALYWYRQSLGQGPEFLIYFQGTGAADDSGLPNDRFFAVRPEGSVSTLKIQRTERGDSAVYLCASSFTNQPGGHTDTQYFGPGTRLTVL.

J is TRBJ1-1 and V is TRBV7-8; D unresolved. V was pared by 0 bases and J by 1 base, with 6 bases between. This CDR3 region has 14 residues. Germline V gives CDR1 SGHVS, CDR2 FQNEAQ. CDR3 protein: CASSLAQPNTEAFF. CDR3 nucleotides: TGTGCCAGCAGCTTAGCACAACCGAACACTGAAGCTTTCTTT. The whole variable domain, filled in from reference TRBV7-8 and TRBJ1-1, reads GAGVSQSPRYKVAKRGQDVALRCDPISGHVSLFWYQQALGQGPEFLTYFQNEAQLDKSGLPSDRFFAERPEGSVSTLKIQRTQQEDSAVYLCASSLAQPNTEAFFGQGTRLTVV.

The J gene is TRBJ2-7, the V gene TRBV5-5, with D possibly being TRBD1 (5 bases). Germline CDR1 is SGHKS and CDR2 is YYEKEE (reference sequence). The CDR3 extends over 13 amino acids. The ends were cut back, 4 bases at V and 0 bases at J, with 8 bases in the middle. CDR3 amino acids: CASSLTASYEQYF. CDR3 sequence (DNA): TGTGCCAGCAGCCTGACAGCCTCCTACGAGCAGTACTTC.

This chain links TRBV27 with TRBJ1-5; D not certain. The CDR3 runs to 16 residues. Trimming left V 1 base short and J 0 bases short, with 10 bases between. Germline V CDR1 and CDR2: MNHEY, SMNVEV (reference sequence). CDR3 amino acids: CASSLYGIPSNQPQHF. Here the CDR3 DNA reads TGTGCCAGCAGTTTATACGGGATTCCTAGCAATCAGCCCCAGCATTTT.

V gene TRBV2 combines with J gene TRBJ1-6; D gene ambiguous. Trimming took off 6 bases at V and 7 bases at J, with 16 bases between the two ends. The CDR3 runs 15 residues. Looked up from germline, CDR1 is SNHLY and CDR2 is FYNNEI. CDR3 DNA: TGTGCCAGCAGGGAGGAGACCGTCCGGAATTCACCCCTCCACTTT. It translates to CASREETVRNSPLHF.

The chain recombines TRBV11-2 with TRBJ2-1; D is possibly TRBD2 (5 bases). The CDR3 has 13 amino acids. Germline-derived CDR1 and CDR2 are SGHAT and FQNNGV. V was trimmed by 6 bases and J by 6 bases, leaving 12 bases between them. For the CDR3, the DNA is TGTGCCAGCAGAGTAGGACTGGCCAATGAGCAGTTCTTC. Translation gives CASRVGLANEQFF. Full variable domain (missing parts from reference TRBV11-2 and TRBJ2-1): EAGVAQSPRYKIIEKRQSVAFWCNPISGHATLYWYQQILGQGPKLLIQFQNNGVVDDSQLPKDRFSAERLKGVDSTLKIQPAKLEDSAVYLCASRVGLANEQFFGPGTRLTVL.

This chain's CDR3 is CASSFFQGRADTQYF. As DNA, the CDR3 is TGCGCCAGCAGCTTCTTTCAGGGCAGGGCAGATACGCAGTATTTT. The chain couples TRBV5-1 to TRBJ2-3, with D maybe TRBD1 (5 bases). V gave up 2 bases and J gave up 4 bases, with 14 bases separating them. The germline CDR1 and CDR2 sequences are SGHRS and YFSETQ. The CDR3 length is 15 residues.

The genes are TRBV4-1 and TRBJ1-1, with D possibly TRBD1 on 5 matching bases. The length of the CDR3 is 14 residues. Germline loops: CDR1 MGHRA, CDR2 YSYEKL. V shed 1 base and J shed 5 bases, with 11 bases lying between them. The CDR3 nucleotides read TGCGCCAGCAGCCAAGCCCAGGGCTTGACTGAAGCTTTCTTT. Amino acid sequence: CASSQAQGLTEAFF.

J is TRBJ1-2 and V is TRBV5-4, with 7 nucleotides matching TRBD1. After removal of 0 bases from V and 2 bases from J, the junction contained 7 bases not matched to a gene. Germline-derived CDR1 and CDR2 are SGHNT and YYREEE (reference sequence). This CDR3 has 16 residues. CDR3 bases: TGTGCCAGCAGCTTGGGCTCAGGGGGATCAAACTATGGCTACACCTTC. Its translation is CASSLGSGGSNYGYTF.

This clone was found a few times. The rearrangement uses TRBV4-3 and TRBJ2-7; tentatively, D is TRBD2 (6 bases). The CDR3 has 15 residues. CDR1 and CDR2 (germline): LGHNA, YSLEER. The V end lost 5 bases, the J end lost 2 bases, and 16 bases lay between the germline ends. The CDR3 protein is CASSFLAATAYEQYF. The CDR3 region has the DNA TGCGCCAGCAGCTTCTTAGCGGCTACAGCCTACGAGCAGTACTTC.

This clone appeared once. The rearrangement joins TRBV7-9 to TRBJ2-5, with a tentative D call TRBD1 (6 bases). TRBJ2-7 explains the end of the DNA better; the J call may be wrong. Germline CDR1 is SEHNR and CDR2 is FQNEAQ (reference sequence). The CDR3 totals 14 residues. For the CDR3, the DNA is TGTGCCAGCAACTATCCGGGACACTCATACGAGCAGTACTTC. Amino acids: CASNYPGHSYEQYF.

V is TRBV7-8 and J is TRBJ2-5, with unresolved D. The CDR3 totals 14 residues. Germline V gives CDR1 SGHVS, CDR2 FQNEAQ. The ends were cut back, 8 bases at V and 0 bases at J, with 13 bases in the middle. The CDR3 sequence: CASAASGYQETQYF. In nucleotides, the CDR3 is TGTGCCAGCGCAGCTTCAGGCTACCAAGAGACCCAGTACTTC. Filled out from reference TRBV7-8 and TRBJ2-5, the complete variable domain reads GAGVSQSPRYKVAKRGQDVALRCDPISGHVSLFWYQQALGQGPEFLTYFQNEAQLDKSGLPSDRFFAERPEGSVSTLKIQRTQQEDSAVYLCASAASGYQETQYFGPGTRLLVL.

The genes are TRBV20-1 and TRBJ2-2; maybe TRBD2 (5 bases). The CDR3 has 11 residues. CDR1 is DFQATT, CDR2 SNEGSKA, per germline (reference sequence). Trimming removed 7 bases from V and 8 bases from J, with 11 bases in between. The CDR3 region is CSVPERGELFF. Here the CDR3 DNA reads TGCAGTGTCCCCGAGCGGGGGGAGCTGTTTTTT.

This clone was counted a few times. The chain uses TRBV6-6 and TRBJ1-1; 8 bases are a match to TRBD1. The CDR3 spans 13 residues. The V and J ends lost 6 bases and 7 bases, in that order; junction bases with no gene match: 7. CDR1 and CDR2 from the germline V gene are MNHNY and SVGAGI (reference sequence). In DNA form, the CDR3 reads TGTGCCAGCAGCCTATGGGGGACAGGTGAAGCTTTCTTT. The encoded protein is CASSLWGTGEAFF.

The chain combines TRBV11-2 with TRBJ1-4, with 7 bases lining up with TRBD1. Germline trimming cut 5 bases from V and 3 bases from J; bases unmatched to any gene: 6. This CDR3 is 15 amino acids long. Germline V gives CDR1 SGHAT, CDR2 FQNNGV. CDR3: CASSTRQGSNEKLFF. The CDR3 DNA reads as TGTGCCAGCAGCACCAGACAGGGCTCTAATGAAAAACTGTTTTTT.

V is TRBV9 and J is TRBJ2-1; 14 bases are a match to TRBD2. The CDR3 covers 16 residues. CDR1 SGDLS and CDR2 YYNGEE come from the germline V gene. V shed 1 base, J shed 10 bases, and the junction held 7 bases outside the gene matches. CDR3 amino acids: CASSVTGTSGSWEQFF. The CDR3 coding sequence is TGTGCCAGCAGCGTAACCGGGACTAGCGGGAGCTGGGAGCAGTTCTTC.

DNA of the CDR3: TGTGCCAGCAGAACTGGGACAGAACTTAAAGCTTTCTTT. This sequence encodes CASRTGTELKAFF. This chain uses TRBV27 with TRBJ1-1; 7 bases match TRBD1. The CDR3 loop spans 13 amino acids. The V gene end was trimmed by 6 bases and the J gene end by 9 bases; junction bases not matched to a gene: 10. CDR1 is MNHEY, CDR2 SMNVEV, per germline (reference sequence).